Listed below are T cell receptor beta chains from one sample, sequenced in a study of neoadjuvant anti-PD-1 for oral cavity cancer. Libraries were prepared by immunoSEQ multiplex PCR; TCRdb keeps only in-frame clonotypes and omits some of them. This table has around 20,000 clones, around 76% appearing once. The source material was PBMCs, sampled before nivolumab (anti-PD-1) treatment. These receptor sequences come from a person aged 35-80 years with oral cavity squamous cell carcinoma. Each CDR3 is given with its conserved first and last residue. D genes are given only for firm matches. Clone size, where shown, is once, few, many, or a class for clones that have expanded.

-,-,14,TRBV2,TRBJ1-1,TGTGCCACGACGACGGTCATGGTGGGGACTGAAGCTTTCTTT,CATTTVMVGTEAFF
-,TRBD1,13,TRBV30,TRBJ2-3,TGTGCCTGGACCAGGGGGCGTGGAGATACGCAGTATTTT,CAWTRGRGDTQYF
-,-,18,TRBV14,TRBJ2-6,TGTGCCAGCAGCGCCCTCCTCGCGAGAACCTCTGGGGCCAACGTCCTGACTTTC,CASSALLARTSGANVLTF
-,-,11,TRBV30,TRBJ1-1,TGTGCCTCCCCGGGGAACACTGAAGCTTTCTTT,CASPGNTEAFF
few,TRBD1,14,TRBV7-2,TRBJ1-5,TGTGCCAGCAGCTTGCGGGACAGGGGTCAGCCCCAGCATTTT,CASSLRDRGQPQHF
-,-,16,TRBV5-1,TRBJ2-1,TGCGCCAGCATATTAGAGGCTGGGCTAGTTCTCAATGAGCAGTTCTTC,CASILEAGLVLNEQFF
-,-,13,TRBV7-2,TRBJ2-1,TGTGCCAGCAGCTTAAATCGTCCCAATGAGCAGTTCTTC,CASSLNRPNEQFF
-,TRBD2,15,TRBV5-1,TRBJ2-1,TGCGCCAGCAGCTTGTCACTAGCGGGAGCCAATGAGCAGTTCTTC,CASSLSLAGANEQFF
-,-,17,TRBV7-9,TRBJ2-1,TGTGCCAGCAGCTTAGATGGACCCCGAGGATCCTACAATGAGCAGTTCTTC,CASSLDGPRGSYNEQFF
-,-,13,TRBV13,TRBJ2-3,TGTGCCAGCAGCCCATGGGGCACAGATACGCAGTATTTT,CASSPWGTDTQYF
-,TRBD2,16,TRBV5-5,TRBJ2-7,TGTGCCAGCAGCTTGGGACTAGCGGAACTCCCCTACGAGCAGTACTTC,CASSLGLAELPYEQYF
once,-,14,TRBV9,TRBJ2-3,TGTGCCAGCAGCTCCCCTGGCCGTGGGGATACGCAGTATTTT,CASSSPGRGDTQYF
-,TRBD1,14,TRBV19,TRBJ1-2,TGTGCCAGTAGTTCGACAGGGGATTCTTACGGCTACACCTTC,CASSSTGDSYGYTF
-,-,14,TRBV2,TRBJ2-7,TGTGCCAGCAACGGGGGCCTGGGGGTAGGCGAGCAGTACTTC,CASNGGLGVGEQYF
-,TRBD2,18,TRBV27,TRBJ2-1,TGTGCCAGCAGTCTAGCCTCGGGACTAGCGGGAGGCTACAATGAGCAGTTCTTC,CASSLASGLAGGYNEQFF
-,-,13,TRBV30,TRBJ2-2,TGTGCCTGGGGGCGGGGTCCCACCGGGGAGCTGTTTTTT,CAWGRGPTGELFF
few,-,15,TRBV29-1,TRBJ2-7,TGCAGCGTTTTCGACAGTACCTTGAGCTCCTACGAGCAGTACTTC,CSVFDSTLSSYEQYF
-,-,13,TRBV28,TRBJ2-7,TGTGCCAGCCAGAGCTCTCCATCCTACGAGCAGTACTTC,CASQSSPSYEQYF
-,-,16,TRBV28,TRBJ2-6,TGTGCCAGCGGGGGCTACAGCTTATCTGGGGCCAACGTCCTGACTTTC,CASGGYSLSGANVLTF
-,TRBD1,15,TRBV7-9,TRBJ2-7,TGTGCCAGCAGCTTAGAGGGACAGGGGAGCTACGAGCAGTACTTC,CASSLEGQGSYEQYF
-,TRBD2,14,TRBV7-8,TRBJ2-1,TGTGCCAGCACCGTTAGCGGGGCCTACAATGAGCAGTTCTTC,CASTVSGAYNEQFF
-,TRBD2,16,TRBV10-3,TRBJ2-1,TGTGCCCCTAGTGGGCCCACCGGGGCGGGAGGGTTAGAGCAGTTCTTC,CAPSGPTGAGGLEQFF
once,-,14,TRBV2,TRBJ1-1,TGTGCCAGCAGCGCCTTCAGCACCAACACTGAAGCTTTCTTT,CASSAFSTNTEAFF
few,-,13,TRBV7-8,TRBJ1-2,TGTGCCAGCAGCTTAGGGACAAGGGATGGCTACACCTTC,CASSLGTRDGYTF
-,TRBD1,13,TRBV5-4,TRBJ1-1,TGTGCCAGCAGAGTGACAGGGGGCACTGAAGCTTTCTTT,CASRVTGGTEAFF
-,-,15,TRBV4-1,TRBJ2-7,TGCGCCAGCAGCCCACGGGACGGAACTATCTACGAGCAGTACTTC,CASSPRDGTIYEQYF
-,-,17,TRBV5-1,TRBJ2-3,TGCGCCAGCAGCTCCGGTGGGACCACCGCTTTCACAGATACGCAGTATTTT,CASSSGGTTAFTDTQYF
-,TRBD1,15,TRBV2,TRBJ2-2,TGTGCCAGCAGTGAGGGACAGTTGAACACCGGGGAGCTGTTTTTT,CASSEGQLNTGELFF
-,TRBD2,17,TRBV7-7,TRBJ2-7,TGTGCTAGCAGCCCTATTCGACTAGCGGGAGAACCTATCGAGCAGTACTTC,CASSPIRLAGEPIEQYF